These 31 T cell receptor beta chains were all obtained from the same sample, sequenced in a study of cytomegalovirus exposure and HLA in healthy donors. Libraries were prepared by immunoSEQ multiplex PCR; TCRdb keeps only in-frame clonotypes and omits some of them. The sample yields over 200,000 clones, around nine tenths seen once. Sequenced sample: PBMCs. These receptors came from a woman younger than 30 in good health and CMV-seropositive.

V usage is TRBV28 and J usage is TRBJ2-7, with 7 bases fitting TRBD2. The ends lost 9 bases at V and 2 bases at J; junction bases unmatched: 7. The CDR3 contains 13 residues. Looked up from germline, CDR1 is MDHEN and CDR2 is SYDVKM. The CDR3 region is CASAMGRAYEQYF. The CDR3 coding sequence is TGTGCCAGTGCCATGGGGAGGGCCTACGAGCAGTACTTC.

The rearrangement joins TRBV28 to TRBJ1-1, with 7 bases aligning to TRBD1. Per the germline V gene, CDR1 is MDHEN and CDR2 is SYDVKM. CDR3 length: 14 amino acids. V was pared by 8 bases and J by 1 base, with 7 bases of the junction left unmatched. The CDR3: CASYGGQWNTEAFF. The CDR3 DNA follows: TGTGCCAGCTATGGGGGACAGTGGAACACTGAAGCTTTCTTT.

V usage is TRBV5-1 and J usage is TRBJ2-1; a possible D gene is TRBD2 (5 bases). V lost 0 bases and J 0 bases, leaving 16 bases between the germline ends. This CDR3 spans 18 amino acids. CDR1 SGHRS and CDR2 YFSETQ come from the germline V gene. The DNA for the CDR3 is TGCGCCAGCAGCTTGGACGGTAGCGTTCTCAGCTCCTACAATGAGCAGTTCTTC. Its protein product is CASSLDGSVLSSYNEQFF.

This rearrangement joins TRBV14 to TRBJ2-3; no reliable D call. Germline CDR1 is SGHDN and CDR2 is FVKESK. Trimming removed 0 bases from V and 5 bases from J, with 12 bases in between. CDR3 length: 15 amino acids. In DNA, the CDR3 is TGTGCCAGCAGCCAAGAGCGGAACGCAGAAGATACGCAGTATTTT. Translated: CASSQERNAEDTQYF.

The chain joins TRBV6-4 to TRBJ2-7; D remains unclear. From germline, CDR1 is MRHNA and CDR2 SNTAGT. The ends were cut back, 5 bases at V and 2 bases at J, with 4 bases in the middle. CDR3 length: 11 amino acids. CDR3 in amino acids: CASSYTYEQYF. CDR3 nucleotide sequence: TGTGCCAGCAGTTACACCTACGAGCAGTACTTC.

V usage is TRBV28 and J usage is TRBJ1-5; unclear D gene. The CDR3 covers 11 residues. The germline V gene encodes CDR1 MDHEN and CDR2 SYDVKM. V was cut by 2 bases and J by 11 bases, with 7 bases left in between. The CDR3 loop is CASSLRGTQHF. The CDR3 DNA reads TGTGCCAGCAGTTTAAGAGGGACCCAGCATTTT.

V gene TRBV6-1 combines with J gene TRBJ2-6; 7 bases line up with TRBD1. Germline V gene sequence: CDR1 MNHNS, CDR2 SASEGT. Losses at the gene ends were 8 bases for V and 2 bases for J; bases not matched to a gene: 6. CDR3 size: 15 residues. CDR3 residues: CASGQGGTGANVLTF. The CDR3 DNA is TGTGCCAGCGGTCAAGGGGGCACTGGGGCCAACGTCCTGACTTTC.

This chain links TRBV28 with TRBJ2-3, with TRBD2 matching 12 bases. This CDR3 is 16 amino acids long. Germline lookup yields CDR1 MDHEN and CDR2 SYDVKM. V lost 2 bases to trimming and J lost 5 bases; unmatched junction nucleotides: 5. CDR3 DNA sequence: TGTGCCAGCAGTTTACTGACTAGCGGGAGTCAAGATACGCAGTATTTT. Its translation is CASSLLTSGSQDTQYF.

The chain is built from TRBV28 and TRBJ2-7; 8 bases are a match to TRBD2. The CDR3 is 16 amino acids. The junction had 12 bases not matched to a gene; V was cut back by 6 bases and J by 2 bases. Germline lookup yields CDR1 MDHEN and CDR2 SYDVKM. CDR3 nucleotides: TGTGCCAGCAGCCTTCGGGGGGGACGAAAAACCTACGAGCAGTACTTC. Protein product: CASSLRGGRKTYEQYF.

This sequence joins TRBV28 and TRBJ1-2; 8 bases match TRBD1. Trimming at V came to 6 bases and at J to 6 bases, leaving 12 bases not matched to a gene. CDR1 is MDHEN and CDR2 is SYDVKM in the germline V gene. The CDR3 spans 15 residues. The DNA for the CDR3 is TGTGCCAGCAGATACTCGGACAGGGCCGGGAATGGCTACACCTTC. Protein: CASRYSDRAGNGYTF.

This clone was observed once. The chain uses TRBV29-1 and TRBJ1-5; 9 bases line up with TRBD1. Trimming cost V 3 bases and J 5 bases; bases outside gene matches: 17. The CDR3 loop spans 18 amino acids. Germline V CDR1 and CDR2: SQVTM, ANQGSEA. The CDR3 loop reads CSVEGTGRPPGQYQPQHF. The DNA of the CDR3 is TGCAGCGTTGAGGGGACAGGGCGACCGCCAGGGCAGTATCAGCCCCAGCATTTT.

This chain joins TRBV4-1 and TRBJ1-1, with a weak D call TRBD1 (5 bases). CDR1 is MGHRA and CDR2 is YSYEKL in the germline V gene. The CDR3 consists of 17 residues. V was clipped by 5 bases and J by 0 bases, with 19 bases between them. CDR3 in amino acids: CASSSRGPTPLNTEAFF. DNA of the CDR3: TGCGCCAGCAGCTCGCGGGGACCTACGCCATTGAACACTGAAGCTTTCTTT.

This clone was seen more than once but under ten times. The chain has TRBV7-9 and TRBJ1-2; D might be TRBD1 (5 bases). V gave up 5 bases and J gave up 7 bases, with 8 bases separating them. The CDR3 is 11 amino acids. Per germline, CDR1 SEHNR and CDR2 FQNEAQ (reference sequence). The CDR3 spells CASSEGLGYTF. The CDR3 coding sequence is TGTGCCAGCAGCGAGGGACTTGGCTACACCTTC.

This sequence joins TRBV10-3 and TRBJ2-2; D gene unclear. The V end was cut by 3 bases, the J end by 1 base, with 12 bases between. Germline V gene data show CDR1 as ENHRY and CDR2 as SYGVKD. CDR3 length: 16 amino acids. The DNA of the CDR3 is TGTGCCATCAGTGAAGGCCGGGTGAGGAACACCGGGGAGCTGTTTTTT. The encoded protein is CAISEGRVRNTGELFF.

This clone was detected ten times or more. CDR3 amino acids: CASSLPGQGAWSYEQYF. In DNA form, the CDR3 reads TGCGCCAGCAGCCTCCCGGGACAGGGGGCGTGGAGCTACGAGCAGTACTTC. The chain uses TRBV5-1 and TRBJ2-7; 12 bases agree with TRBD1. The germline V gene encodes CDR1 SGHRS and CDR2 YFSETQ. V trimming: 4 bases; J trimming: 3 bases; junction bases outside the gene matches: 11. The CDR3 is 17 amino acids.

The chain uses TRBV27 and TRBJ2-2; perhaps TRBD2 as D (6 bases). The germline gives CDR1 MNHEY, CDR2 SMNVEV (reference sequence). The CDR3 spans 15 residues. V lost 1 base and J 5 bases, leaving 11 bases between the germline ends. In nucleotides, the CDR3 is TGTGCCAGCAGTTTATTCCGGGAGCTAACCGGGGAGCTGTTTTTT. Its translation: CASSLFRELTGELFF.

V is TRBV27 and J is TRBJ2-1; 11 bases are a match to TRBD2. The ends lost 5 bases at V and 6 bases at J; junction bases unmatched: 12. Germline V lookup: CDR1 MNHEY, CDR2 SMNVEV (reference sequence). This CDR3 is 17 amino acids long. CDR3 bases: TGTGCCAGCAGTATAGGTAGCGGGAGGGCGGTCCGCAATGAGCAGTTCTTC. Protein sequence: CASSIGSGRAVRNEQFF.

The chain links TRBV6-5 to TRBJ2-5; 7 positions agree with TRBD1. The CDR3 consists of 12 residues. V lost 7 bases and J lost 3; bases outside the gene matches: 2. Germline CDR1 MNHEY, CDR2 SVGAGI. Here the CDR3 DNA reads TGTGCCAGCACCACAGGGGAAGAGACCCAGTACTTC. Protein: CASTTGEETQYF.

The V gene is TRBV6-5, the J gene TRBJ2-4; 9 bases line up with TRBD1. V trimming: 4 bases; J trimming: 6 bases; junction bases outside the gene matches: 4. The germline V gene encodes CDR1 MNHEY and CDR2 SVGAGI. CDR3 length: 14 amino acids. CDR3 in amino acids: CASSFRQGGNIQYF. The CDR3 bases are TGTGCCAGCAGTTTTCGACAGGGGGGAAACATTCAGTACTTC.

This clone has just one count. The V and J genes are TRBV30 and TRBJ2-7; no clear D. CDR1 is GTSNPN, CDR2 SVGIG, per germline (reference sequence). This CDR3 is 12 amino acids long. V was shortened by 0 bases and J by 2 bases, with 5 bases between the two germline ends. The CDR3 here is CAWSVGAYEQYF. The CDR3 region has the DNA TGTGCCTGGAGTGTCGGAGCCTACGAGCAGTACTTC. Full variable domain (outside the CDR3, taken from reference TRBV30 and TRBJ2-7): SQTIHQWPATLVQPVGSPLSLECTVEGTSNPNLYWYRQAAGRGLQLLFYSVGIGQISSEVPQNLSASRPQDRQFILSSKKLLLSDSGFYLCAWSVGAYEQYFGPGTRLTVT.

The V gene is TRBV11-1, the J gene TRBJ2-2; the D gene is possibly TRBD2 (5 bases). Trimming shortened V by 5 bases and J by 4 bases, and 11 bases separated the two germline ends. The length of the CDR3 is 14 residues. CDR1 is SGHAT, CDR2 FQDESV, per germline (reference sequence). DNA for the CDR3: TGTGCCAGCAGCCGGGAACAATCCACCGGGGAGCTGTTTTTT. As protein: CASSREQSTGELFF.

Only one count was recorded for this clone. The chain combines TRBV19 with TRBJ2-7; the match to TRBD2 covers 7 bases. The CDR3 consists of 16 residues. V trimming: 5 bases; J trimming: 3 bases; junction bases outside the gene matches: 13. The germline V gene encodes CDR1 LNHDA and CDR2 SQIVND (reference sequence). The CDR3 DNA reads as TGTGCCAGTAGTCCGATCAGCGGGAAGGGGAGCTACGAGCAGTACTTC. This gives the protein CASSPISGKGSYEQYF.

V and J are TRBV4-2 and TRBJ2-3, with a possible D match to TRBD2 (6 bases). CDR1 LGHNA and CDR2 YNFKEQ come from the germline V gene. V lost 5 bases and J 5 bases, leaving 17 bases between the germline ends. The CDR3 extends over 15 amino acids. CDR3 nucleotide sequence: TGTGCCAGCAGCATCCCTCGGGAGTTCGGAGATACGCAGTATTTT. Translating it yields CASSIPREFGDTQYF.

The chain is built from TRBV4-1 and TRBJ2-3; TRBD1 aligns across 9 bases. Looked up from germline, CDR1 is MGHRA and CDR2 is YSYEKL. V gave up 5 bases and J gave up 5 bases; unmatched junction bases: 5. The CDR3 totals 14 residues. The DNA of the CDR3 is TGCGCCAGCAGCGGACAGGGGAGAGGAGATACGCAGTATTTT. It translates to CASSGQGRGDTQYF.

The J gene is TRBJ2-1, the V gene TRBV19; 12 bases agree with TRBD2. CDR3 length equals 15 residues. Trimming at V came to 7 bases and at J to 6 bases, leaving 7 bases not matched to a gene. The germline gives CDR1 LNHDA, CDR2 SQIVND (reference sequence). The CDR3 DNA sequence: TGTGCCAGTACCCCACTAGCGGGAGGCCGCAATGAGCAGTTCTTC. This sequence encodes CASTPLAGGRNEQFF.

The genes are TRBV19 and TRBJ2-7, with a weak D call TRBD1 (6 bases). Germline assignment: CDR1 LNHDA and CDR2 SQIVND (reference sequence). The CDR3 spans 15 residues. Deletions cut 6 bases from V and 0 bases from J, with 15 bases between. The CDR3 DNA is TGTGCCAGTAGAAGCACCCCAGGGGTCTCCTACGAGCAGTACTTC. This sequence encodes CASRSTPGVSYEQYF. Full variable domain (rest looked up from reference TRBV19 and TRBJ2-7): DGGITQSPKYLFRKEGQNVTLSCEQNLNHDAMYWYRQDPGQGLRLIYYSQIVNDFQKGDIAEGYSVSREKKESFPLTVTSAQKNPTAFYLCASRSTPGVSYEQYFGPGTRLTVT.

The J gene is TRBJ2-7, the V gene TRBV25-1; no reliable D call. The CDR3 covers 14 residues. Trimming removed 1 base at V and 3 bases at J, with 10 bases between. Germline assignment: CDR1 MGHDK and CDR2 SYGVNS. CDR3 loop: CASSEWVSDYEQYF. The DNA of the CDR3 is TGTGCCAGCAGTGAATGGGTCAGCGACTACGAGCAGTACTTC.

This clone was found once. The gene calls are TRBV5-4 and TRBJ1-2, with 12 bases lining up with TRBD1. V shed 4 bases and J 4 bases; nucleotides not matched to a gene: 2. Germline V gives CDR1 SGHNT, CDR2 YYREEE (reference sequence). The CDR3 totals 14 residues. CDR3 coding DNA: TGTGCCAGCAGCCAGGGACAGGGGGCCTATGGCTACACCTTC. It yields the protein CASSQGQGAYGYTF.

The CDR3 spells CASSPPILDRDGPHVGDEQFF. In DNA form, the CDR3 reads TGTGCCAGCTCACCACCCATTCTGGACAGGGACGGCCCCCACGTCGGTGACGAGCAGTTCTTC. The rearrangement links TRBV18 to TRBJ2-1, with 8 nucleotides matching TRBD1. Germline V gives CDR1 KGHSH, CDR2 LQKENI. CDR3 length: 21 amino acids. The ends lost 0 bases at V and 10 bases at J; junction bases unmatched: 26.

The chain joins TRBV5-8 to TRBJ1-2; D uncertain. The CDR3 length is 15 residues. Trimming removed 4 bases at V and 7 bases at J, with 20 bases between. Germline CDR1 and CDR2: SGHTS and YDEGEE. The CDR3 loop is CASSPRVWQVFGYTF. CDR3 in DNA: TGTGCCAGCAGCCCCCGTGTGTGGCAGGTGTTTGGCTACACCTTC.

The rearrangement joins TRBV27 to TRBJ1-2; 7 bases match TRBD1. CDR1 and CDR2 (germline): MNHEY, SMNVEV (reference sequence). Trimming cost V 0 bases and J 6 bases; bases outside gene matches: 7. This CDR3 contains 15 residues. CDR3 in amino acids: CASSLSPTGLNGYTF. CDR3 in DNA: TGTGCCAGCAGTTTATCGCCGACAGGGCTTAATGGCTACACCTTC.